Included here is one T cell receptor (beta chain) sequence, with context. Its antigen remains undetermined. No per-base quality is available; no much larger clone lies one base away. The data were taken from a study of blood T cell repertoires in COVID-19 (dated by TCRdb to between 2020 and 2021). Concerning the study at large: Samples from collaborators originated in the United States, Italy and Spain and spanned both the acute and convalescent phases of COVID-19. Subjects who had been exposed to COVID-19, were actively infected with it, or had recovered from it provided the deeply sampled blood TCRbeta repertoires that made up the dataset. Nearly every sample came with metadata listing a de-identified subject ID, COVID-19 status, age in years and sex. The samples were drawn from the first 160 participants of the ongoing ImmuneRACE study and from 950 to 1,500 subjects provided by 6 global collaborators. Where HLA class I and class II types were available, the types were taken from metadata supplied by the sample provider, not from assay-based typing. A freely available public database, intended as a resource for researchers studying the immune response to SARS-CoV-2, is where the repertoires were released. The prospective study material was composed of cDNA or gDNA derived from T cells, B-cell-depleted T cells, or PBMCs. The full study reports these points: The amount of clinical and demographic metadata varied by source and participant and was provided uncurated.

TCRbeta CDR3 regions were amplified from genomic DNA by means of the immunoSEQ Assay, a bias-controlled multiplex PCR. On the authors' methods: The number of nucleated cells in each sample was estimated from the amplification of reference gene primers within the assay. To quantify the absolute abundance of each unique TCRbeta CDR3 rearrangement, sequence reads were collapsed and filtered. For each sample, productive Simpson clonality was calculated as the square root of Simpson's diversity index across productive rearrangements. TCRdb retrieved this table from immuneACCESS and kept in-frame rearrangements only. Not all clones are present; in checked studies, unresolved V genes account for under half, and no reason is known for the remainder. D and trimming come from the DNA, and the V and J calls and clone size come from that table. This sample lists around 68,000 clones; 88% were detected once. The top ten clones comprise less than 2.5% of the sample.

The collaborating institutions used their own protocols to collect whole blood in K2EDTA tubes. Collaborator samples were shipped for TCRbeta analysis as frozen whole blood, isolated PBMCs, or DNA extracted from either sample type. The CDR3 contains 17 residues, cysteine and phenylalanine counted. This entry keeps only the CDR3 DNA: 51 bases, framed from base 1. Looking up the germline V gene yields CDR1 MDHEN and CDR2 SYDVKM. Cut back by 6 bases and 0 bases, the V and J ends lie 18 bases apart. This TCR was recovered from a human donor in a cohort sampled during active COVID-19. The sequence is built from TRBV28 and TRBJ1-5, with an unclear D gene assignment. What was sequenced was peripheral blood. The CDR3 protein: CASRSAGEGYSNQPQHF. The sequenced DNA is TGTGCCAGCAGGTCCGCAGGTGAAGGTTATAGCAATCAGCCCCAGCATTTT.